The T cell receptor (beta chain) under discussion was sequenced for a study of PD-L1 blockade in urothelial cancer. General study points: Pretreatment TCR clonality in blood under the median foretold superior survival.

Produced via immunoSEQ multiplex PCR; TCRdb's table is partial and in-frame only. The sample holds about 52,000 clones, roughly 80% seen once. In regard to this clone: What it binds is unknown.

Indicated time point: pretreatment peripheral blood. There were between 1 and 8 samples from each patient, taken pretreatment and on-treatment. CDR3 size: 14 residues. The V gene lost 7 bases and the J gene lost 1 base, with 12 bases spanning the gap. Per germline, CDR1 MDHEN and CDR2 SYDVKM. The rearrangement joins TRBV28 to TRBJ2-3; D might be TRBD1 (6 bases). The material was PBMCs, obtained around atezolizumab (anti-PD-L1) treatment. This sequence was found in a man aged 50 to 59 with urothelial cancer. In nucleotides, the CDR3 is TGTGCCAGCACAGGGGCCCAACGCACAGATACGCAGTATTTT. Its protein is CASTGAQRTDTQYF.